This entry is about one T cell receptor (beta chain). The antigen is undetermined. This CDR3 is built from 18 residues. Trimming cost V 8 bases and J 0 bases, with 26 bases left between them. CDR1 and CDR2 (germline): MNHEY, SVGEGT. This specimen comes from a study of response to subunit inactivated influenza vaccine. TCRdb re-analysed the RT-PCR reads in MiXCR, keeping a single row per CDR3 protein. The sample shows around 320,000 distinct CDR3 sequences, roughly 22% of them seen only once. Broader study findings: Few additional T cells are recruited per seasonal influenza vaccination, authors suggested.

The specimen was PBMCs from blood, collected about 19 months after vaccination. The receptor comes from a man aged 50-75 years who received an inactivated influenza vaccine. This chain uses TRBV6-2 or TRBV6-3 with TRBJ2-7; D may be TRBD2 (6 bases). The CDR3 spells CASGSWGAYSGTSYEQYF. CDR3 nucleotides: TGTGCCAGCGGATCGTGGGGCGCTTATAGCGGAACCTCCTACGAGCAGTACTTC.